This T cell receptor beta chain was recorded in a study of shared clonotypes between healthy human individuals. The assay was run at deep level. Libraries were prepared by immunoSEQ multiplex PCR; TCRdb keeps only in-frame clonotypes and omits some of them. In the table there are some 490,000 clones, around 73% of which are singletons. The V gene's germline CDR1 is LNHDA and CDR2 SQIVND (reference sequence). Trimming cost V 6 bases and J 0 bases, with 12 bases left between them. The CDR3 spans 15 residues. Genomic DNA of unsorted samples came from 90 million to 95 million PBMCs. V usage is TRBV19 and J usage is TRBJ2-1; D is possibly TRBD2 (6 bases). This clonotype originated in a woman between 40 and 50 years old in good health. Some clones in this sample may be carry-over from other donors' samples. Material for sequencing was PBMCs. The CDR3 nucleotides are TGTGCCAGTAGCTTAGCGGAGACCTCCTACAATGAGCAGTTCTTC. Its translation is CASSLAETSYNEQFF.